A single sample is the source of the 4 T cell receptor beta chains below, sequenced in a study of T cell responses to AZD1222 COVID-19 vaccine. Profiled with immunoSEQ multiplex PCR; TCRdb holds only in-frame clones, not every one. The sample carries 100,000 to 120,000 clones, roughly 90% recorded once. Sequences were derived from peripheral blood, sampled on day 0 of AZD1222 vaccination. These receptors all come from an adult in good health.

The CDR3 DNA reads as TGCGCCAGCAGTCCTCCGGGACTAGCGGGGGTCACCTACGAGCAGTACTTC. Its protein is CASSPPGLAGVTYEQYF. The chain joins TRBV5-1 to TRBJ2-7; 14 nucleotides line up with TRBD2. CDR1 SGHRS and CDR2 YFSETQ come from the germline V gene. The CDR3 has 17 amino acids. V lost 5 bases to trimming and J lost 2 bases; unmatched junction nucleotides: 9.

The rearrangement uses TRBV30 and TRBJ2-7, with 7 bases that match TRBD1. The CDR3 length is 13 residues. V lost 3 bases to trimming and J lost 2 bases; unmatched junction nucleotides: 4. Germline CDR1 GTSNPN, CDR2 SVGIG (reference sequence). CDR3 loop: CAWRTGRAYEQYF. The CDR3 nucleotides read TGTGCCTGGAGGACAGGGAGAGCCTACGAGCAGTACTTC. The entire variable domain, with the rest obtained from reference TRBV30 and TRBJ2-7, is as follows: SQTIHQWPATLVQPVGSPLSLECTVEGTSNPNLYWYRQAAGRGLQLLFYSVGIGQISSEVPQNLSASRPQDRQFILSSKKLLLSDSGFYLCAWRTGRAYEQYFGPGTRLTVT.

The chain has TRBV12-3 or TRBV12-4 and TRBJ2-7; possibly TRBD2 for D (5 bases). V gave up 8 bases and J gave up 9 bases, with 17 bases separating them. The CDR3 consists of 12 residues. CDR3 amino acids: CASSGITSWQYF. DNA for the CDR3: TGTGCCAGCTCCGGGATAACATCGTGGCAGTACTTC.

The V call is TRBV4-2, the J call TRBJ1-1; TRBD1 might be the D (6 bases). Trimming cost V 4 bases and J 9 bases, with 12 bases left between them. The CDR3 has 12 amino acids. CDR1 LGHNA and CDR2 YNFKEQ come from the germline V gene. The CDR3 protein is CASSPEQGKAFF. The DNA of the CDR3 is TGTGCCAGCAGCCCCGAACAGGGCAAAGCTTTCTTT.